This T cell receptor beta chain came from a study of cytomegalovirus exposure and HLA in healthy donors. Study-level findings and limits: Later genetic work tied a missense DCLRE1C variant to beta-chain V and J trimming. About 87% or about 30% of the time was how often most TCR beta V segments were productive, according to an earlier analysis. CMV serostatus was the only recorded immune exposure for donors.

Researchers ran the PCR with 60 Vbeta and 13 Jbeta primers. TCRdb's copy holds only in-frame clones and misses some; the assay was immunoSEQ multiplex PCR. The data show 200,000 or so clones, with 70% to 90% seen just once and 1.3% held by the top ten. The V and J ends lost 6 bases and 3 bases respectively, with 14 bases between them. Looked up from germline, CDR1 is MNHEY and CDR2 is SVGAGI. This CDR3 spans 14 amino acids. To note about this clone: Its antigen is unidentified.

The chain combines TRBV6-5 with TRBJ2-5, with a tentative D call TRBD1 (5 bases). The clonotype originates from a human donor in good health. The source material was PBMCs. The CDR3 is CASRDNSGKETQYF. The CDR3 nucleotides read TGTGCCAGCAGGGATAATTCAGGGAAAGAGACCCAGTACTTC.